Presented here are 29 T cell receptor beta chains from one specimen sequenced in a study of T and B cells in COVID-19 patients. TRB rearrangements were amplified by multiplex PCR with BIOMED2 TRB-A/B primers. Via MiXCR, TCRdb re-called the multiplex PCR reads, giving one row per CDR3 protein. The sample holds roughly 11,000 distinct CDR3 sequences, 30% seen once. TRB was amplified from about 250-500 ng of blood genomic DNA. The material sequenced was blood. These receptor sequences come from a human donor who had recovered from COVID-19.

Many counts were recorded for this clonotype. The genes are TRBV18 and TRBJ2-3; D call uncertain. CDR3 length: 13 residues. V shed 3 bases and J shed 6 bases, with 10 bases lying between them. In germline, CDR1 is KGHSH, CDR2 LQKENI. This CDR3 reads CASSPTVYDTQYF. Written as DNA, the CDR3 is TGTGCCAGCTCACCCACGGTATACGATACGCAGTATTTT.

The rearrangement links TRBV7-2 to TRBJ2-3; 12 bases are shared with TRBD2. The CDR3 has 19 residues. Germline values: CDR1 SGHTA, CDR2 FQGNSA. J gave up 1 base and V 1 base, and 9 bases lay outside the gene matches. The CDR3 protein is CASSLDSLAGGYGTDTQYF. CDR3 DNA: TGTGCCAGCAGCTTAGATTCACTAGCGGGAGGTTACGGCACAGATACGCAGTATTTT. The whole variable domain, filled in from reference TRBV7-2 and TRBJ2-3, reads GAGVSQSPSNKVTEKGKDVELRCDPISGHTALYWYRQSLGQGLEFLIYFQGNSAPDKSGLPSDRFSAERTGGSVSTLTIQRTQQEDSAVYLCASSLDSLAGGYGTDTQYFGPGTRLTVL.

This clonotype has only one observation. The rearrangement uses TRBV7-9 and TRBJ2-7; possible D gene TRBD2, 5 bases. Germline assignment: CDR1 SEHNR and CDR2 FQNEAQ (reference sequence). This CDR3 has 15 amino acids. V lost 9 bases, J lost 4 bases, and 22 bases lay in between. The CDR3: CARRMIWGVRYEQYV. The CDR3 nucleotides read TGTGCCAGAAGGATGATATGGGGAGTTCGGTACGAGCAGTACGTC.

This clonotype has at least ten counts. V usage is TRBV29-1 and J usage is TRBJ1-2; the D gene is possibly TRBD1 (6 bases). This CDR3 has 12 residues. The germline V and J ends were trimmed by 6 bases and 8 bases, with 16 bases remaining between them. Germline V gene lookup returns CDR1 SQVTM and CDR2 ANQGSEA. DNA of the CDR3: TGCAGCGTAGGACTGGGGGCTGAGGGCTACACCTTC. Residues: CSVGLGAEGYTF.

This clonotype is medium-sized. The chain employs TRBV27 and TRBJ2-3, with TRBD1 matching over 7 bases. Trimming took 6 bases from V and 3 from J; bases not matched to a gene: 6. Germline V CDR1 and CDR2: MNHEY, SMNVEV (reference sequence). The CDR3 spans 14 residues. The CDR3 bases are TGTGCCAGCAGCACAGGGGCCCTGACAGATACGCAGTATTTT. Translated, it gives CASSTGALTDTQYF.

This clonotype was observed a few times. The chain uses TRBV5-4 and TRBJ2-1; 7 nucleotides align to TRBD2. The CDR3 totals 16 residues. The junction had 9 bases not matched to a gene; V was cut back by 3 bases and J by 3 bases. Germline V CDR1 and CDR2: SGHNT, YYREEE (reference sequence). The CDR3 bases are TGTGCCAGCAGCTACTCCCGGGACTACCTCTACAATGAGCAGTTCTTC. This codes for CASSYSRDYLYNEQFF.

This clonotype occurred many times. The CDR3 region is CASSFEAQGYTF. The CDR3 DNA is TGTGCCAGCAGCTTTGAGGCGCAGGGCTACACCTTC. The chain recombines TRBV5-5 with TRBJ1-2; D is uncertain. The CDR3 extends over 12 amino acids. CDR1 and CDR2 from the germline V gene are SGHKS and YYEKEE (reference sequence). Between the trimmed V and J ends, which lost 2 bases and 8 bases, there was a span of 10 bases.

The V and J genes are TRBV28 and TRBJ2-2; possibly TRBD2 for D (5 bases). Trimming shortened V by 9 bases and J by 3 bases, and 14 bases separated the two germline ends. The CDR3 sequence is 14 residues long. Germline V gene sequence: CDR1 MDHEN, CDR2 SYDVKM. CDR3 region: CASRPSRYTGELFF. The DNA for the CDR3 is TGTGCCAGTCGTCCTAGCAGATACACCGGGGAGCTGTTTTTT.

This clonotype appeared a single time. The chain combines TRBV27 with TRBJ1-5, with 11 nucleotides matching TRBD1. CDR3 length equals 14 residues. Looked up from germline, CDR1 is MNHEY and CDR2 is SMNVEV (reference sequence). Unmatched junction bases numbered 0, after V lost 3 bases and J lost 5 bases. The CDR3 reads CASSLGQGDQPQHF. DNA for the CDR3: TGTGCCAGCAGTTTGGGACAGGGGGATCAGCCCCAGCATTTT.

This clonotype was observed a few times. The V and J genes are TRBV6-5 and TRBJ2-2; tentative D call: TRBD2 (5 bases). Germline CDR1 is MNHEY and CDR2 is SVGAGI. Trimming shortened V by 2 bases and J by 6 bases, and 16 bases separated the two germline ends. The CDR3 covers 16 residues. Here the CDR3 DNA reads TGTGCCAGCAGTTACCCAACCGGTTCGGGGTCCGGGGAGCTGTTTTTT. The encoded protein is CASSYPTGSGSGELFF.

This clonotype was seen only a few times. This sequence joins TRBV11-2 and TRBJ1-1; 8 bases match TRBD1. The V gene's germline CDR1 is SGHAT and CDR2 FQNNGV. CDR3 length: 13 residues. V lost 4 bases, J lost 10 bases, and 8 bases stayed unmatched. In DNA form, the CDR3 reads TGTGCCAGCAGCTCCGCCCCTGGACAGGGAGCTTTCTTT. The encoded protein is CASSSAPGQGAFF.

A few counts support this clonotype. The chain joins TRBV12-3 or TRBV12-4 to TRBJ1-1; D uncertain. This CDR3 contains 13 residues. V gave up 3 bases and J gave up 4 bases, with 9 bases separating them. The CDR3 sequence is CASSFEGGTEAFF. In nucleotides, the CDR3 is TGTGCCAGCAGTTTTGAGGGCGGCACTGAAGCTTTCTTT.

Relative to its sample, this clonotype is medium-sized. The chain carries TRBV6-5 and TRBJ2-3; the D gene could be TRBD1 or TRBD2 (5 bases each). The CDR3 is made up of 14 amino acids. Germline CDR1 MNHEY, CDR2 SVGAGI. Trimming removed 6 bases from V and 6 bases from J, with 16 bases in between. The CDR3 nucleotides read TGTGCCAGCAGCCACCGGGACCGCAGGGATACGCAGTATTTT. Protein: CASSHRDRRDTQYF.

This clonotype was seen only a few times. The chain combines TRBV7-9 with TRBJ2-7; 8 bases align to TRBD2. Unmatched junction bases numbered 10, after V lost 5 bases and J lost 4 bases. CDR3 length: 15 residues. The germline gives CDR1 SEHNR, CDR2 FQNEAQ (reference sequence). CDR3 amino acids: CASSQGGGLEYEQYF. The CDR3 DNA is TGTGCCAGCAGCCAAGGCGGGGGGCTTGAGTACGAGCAGTACTTC.

Turning to this clonotype: Sequence at one end of the junction differs from germline and may be a read error. The chain uses TRBV5-1 and TRBJ2-3; D call uncertain. The germline gives CDR1 SGHRS, CDR2 YFSETQ. This CDR3 spans 16 amino acids. CDR3 in DNA: TGCTCCAGCAGCTTGGTCTCAGGATCCGCCACAGATACGCAGTATTTT. It codes for CSSSLVSGSATDTQYF.

By share, this clonotype counts as medium-sized. V is TRBV6-5 and J is TRBJ2-3; D is uncertain. This CDR3 region has 13 residues. Germline V gives CDR1 MNHEY, CDR2 SVGAGI. V gave up 0 bases and J gave up 4 bases, with 5 bases separating them. CDR3 sequence (DNA): TGTGCCAGCAGTTACTCGTTCGCAGATACGCAGTATTTT. This encodes CASSYSFADTQYF.

This clonotype came up a few times. V gene TRBV6-5 combines with J gene TRBJ2-5; 9 nucleotides agree with TRBD1. Germline lookup yields CDR1 MNHEY and CDR2 SVGAGI. The J segment lost 7 bases and the V segment lost 6 bases, leaving 12 bases of the junction unmatched. The CDR3 has 15 residues. The CDR3, as DNA: TGTGCCAGCAGGGCCCGACAGGGGGTCTTAGGGACCCAGTACTTC. Its translation is CASRARQGVLGTQYF.

This clonotype was observed a handful of times. The rearrangement joins TRBV5-6 to TRBJ1-4; 7 bases align to TRBD1. V was clipped by 4 bases and J by 6 bases; unmatched bases: 9. CDR3 size: 15 residues. The germline V gene has CDR1 SGHDT and CDR2 YYEEEE. This CDR3 is CASSQLGQADEKLFF. CDR3 DNA sequence: TGTGCCAGCAGCCAGCTCGGACAGGCCGATGAAAAACTGTTTTTT.

The rearrangement links TRBV27 to TRBJ1-6; tentatively, D is TRBD1 (6 bases). There are 15 residues in the CDR3. The germline gives CDR1 MNHEY, CDR2 SMNVEV (reference sequence). V dropped 4 bases and J dropped 9 bases, with 16 bases sitting between them. DNA for the CDR3: TGTGCCAGCAGTTCCGGGACAAGGCCCGGTTCACCCCTCCACTTT. Its translation: CASSSGTRPGSPLHF.

This clonotype is termed medium-sized (0.01 to 0.1%). An end of the junction differs from the germline gene, which may be a read error. V and J are TRBV29-1 and TRBJ2-1; 7 bases agree with TRBD2. The V gene's germline CDR1 is SQVTM and CDR2 ANQGSEA. The CDR3 spans 19 residues. DNA for the CDR3: TGCAGCGTTCGGTCGCGACTAGCCGGAGAGAGCAAATCCTCCAATGAGCAGTTCTTC. Translation gives CSVRSRLAGESKSSNEQFF.

This clonotype was observed at least ten times. At one of its ends the junction is not consistent with the germline gene, which may arise from a read error. The chain combines TRBV6-2 or TRBV6-3 with TRBJ2-6; tentatively, D is TRBD1 or TRBD2 (6 bases each). CDR1 and CDR2 (germline): MNHEY, SVGEGT. The CDR3 spans 17 residues. The CDR3 coding sequence is TGTGCCAGCAGGCGGGACATATGGGACTCTAGGGCCAACGTCCTGACTTTC. Its protein is CASRRDIWDSRANVLTF.

This chain connects TRBV6-5 to TRBJ1-2, with a possible D match to TRBD1 (5 bases). The V end lost 7 bases, the J end lost 2 bases, and 14 bases lay between the germline ends. Per germline, CDR1 MNHEY and CDR2 SVGAGI. The CDR3 covers 14 residues. The CDR3 DNA reads TGTGCCAGCACCGGGGGGATACACAACTATGGCTACACCTTC. Encoded protein: CASTGGIHNYGYTF.

For this clonotype: A read error may be the cause here, since a much bigger clone is one base away. V and J are TRBV6-2 or TRBV6-3 and TRBJ2-1, with unresolved D. Germline CDR1 MNHEY, CDR2 SVGEGT. The CDR3 spans 13 residues. The CDR3 DNA sequence: TGTACCAGCAGTTGGGTCCAGAACAATGAGCAGTTCTTC. Translating gives CTSSWVQNNEQFF.

Concerning this clonotype: A read error may be the cause here, since a much bigger clone is one base away. The CDR3 bases are TGTGCCTGGAGTGTAGGCAGGGGAGGTGAAAAACAGTTTTTT. Its translation is CAWSVGRGGEKQFF. The chain joins TRBV30 to TRBJ1-4; maybe TRBD1 (6 bases). This CDR3 contains 14 residues. Germline CDR1 GTSNPN, CDR2 SVGIG (reference sequence).

The V call is TRBV7-2, the J call TRBJ2-1; no firm D call. The CDR3 loop spans 15 amino acids. Germline V gives CDR1 SGHTA, CDR2 FQGNSA. V lost 1 base and J 0 bases, leaving 7 bases between the germline ends. The CDR3 coding sequence is TGTGCCAGCAGCTTAGTACCGAGCTCCTACAATGAGCAGTTCTTC. Its protein is CASSLVPSSYNEQFF.

This clonotype has more than one count but fewer than ten. This chain links TRBV30 with TRBJ1-2; D is unresolved. The CDR3 is 15 residues long. V was cut by 6 bases and J by 1 base, with 18 bases left in between. The germline V gene encodes CDR1 GTSNPN and CDR2 SVGIG (reference sequence). The CDR3 protein is CACPGVSTLNYGYTF. For the CDR3, the DNA is TGTGCCTGCCCCGGGGTATCTACCCTTAACTATGGCTACACCTTC.

This clonotype turned up a few times. The rearrangement links TRBV6-1 to TRBJ1-6; D gene unclear. This CDR3 spans 13 amino acids. The germline gives CDR1 MNHNS, CDR2 SASEGT. V lost 2 bases and J lost 7, with 6 bases in between. The CDR3 coding sequence is TGTGCCAGCAGTGAAATATTGAATTCACCCCTCCACTTT. It specifies CASSEILNSPLHF.

The sample holds a few counts of this clonotype. The chain links TRBV7-6 to TRBJ2-3, with TRBD2 matching 8 bases. Per germline, CDR1 SGHVS and CDR2 FNYEAQ. V trimming: 4 bases; J trimming: 3 bases; junction bases outside the gene matches: 9. The CDR3 is 16 amino acids. CDR3: CASSSRWREVTDTQYF. Written as DNA, the CDR3 is TGTGCCAGCAGCTCGCGGTGGCGGGAGGTGACAGATACGCAGTATTTT.

The rearrangement links TRBV5-4 to TRBJ1-4, with D possibly matching TRBD1 (6 bases). V gave up 0 bases and J gave up 4 bases, with 10 bases separating them. The CDR3 totals 15 residues. The germline gives CDR1 SGHNT, CDR2 YYREEE (reference sequence). This CDR3 is CASSLGQGFNEKLFF. As DNA, the CDR3 is TGTGCCAGCAGCTTGGGGCAGGGGTTTAATGAAAAACTGTTTTTT.